Reported below is one TCR beta chain. Its antigen is not identified. These data are taken from a study of T cell repertoires in cytomegalovirus infection. Study context: Recently identified HLA-C-restricted CMV epitopes and well-studied HLA-B-restricted CMV epitopes were used by the study. CMV infection plus the matching HLA type was flagged by public TCR beta signatures.

Study observations and caveats: There were HLA-C-restricted CMV-specific TCR beta clonotypes dominating the ex vivo response.

TCRdb re-derived calls from the reads in MiXCR, one entry per CDR3 protein. Counted here are about 83,000 distinct CDR3 sequences, 40% to 50% occurring once; the ten biggest clones make up 80% to 95%. This CDR3 spans 14 amino acids. Germline V gene data show CDR1 as LNHDA and CDR2 as SQIVND (reference sequence). Trimming at V came to 9 bases and at J to 3 bases, leaving 6 bases not matched to a gene. The source of this sequence is a human donor in good health (CMV status not recorded). Some clones in this sample may be carry-over from other donors' samples. The rearrangement joins TRBV19 to TRBJ2-1; 9 nucleotides align to TRBD1. The material was CD8+ T cells from cultured PBMCs, obtained from culture after CMV antigen stimulation. CDR3 region: CASTGTGHYNEQFF. CDR3 coding DNA: TGTGCCAGCACCGGGACAGGGCACTACAATGAGCAGTTCTTC.